Shown below are 16 T cell receptor beta chains from a single sample sequenced in a study of cytomegalovirus exposure and HLA in healthy donors (dated by TCRdb to 2017 to 2019). Library prep was done by the immunoSEQ multiplex PCR assay. The multiplex PCR relied on a mix of 60 forward primers for TCR Vbeta segments and 13 reverse primers for TCR Jbeta segments. TCRdb limited this immuneACCESS table to in-frame rearrangements with V and J called. A share of clones is missing; checked studies link under half to unresolved V genes, and the rest is unexplained. The sample has under 150,000 clones on record, roughly four fifths of them singletons. Approximately 1.8% of the sample is held by the ten biggest clonotypes. What was sequenced was PBMCs. The receptor source for this set is a woman aged 45-65 years in good health and CMV-seronegative.

The J gene is TRBJ2-4, the V gene TRBV2; no clear D. V shed 6 bases and J shed 1 base, with 10 bases lying between them. CDR1 is SNHLY, CDR2 FYNNEI, per germline. There are 14 residues in the CDR3. The CDR3 is CASSRYVAKNIQYF. The CDR3 bases are TGTGCCAGCAGCCGGTACGTGGCCAAAAACATTCAGTACTTC. The variable domain in full, with the rest retrieved from reference TRBV2 and TRBJ2-4, is EPEVTQTPSHQVTQMGQEVILRCVPISNHLYFYWYRQILGQKVEFLVSFYNNEISEKSEIFDDQFSVERPDGSNFTLKIRSTKLEDSAMYFCASSRYVAKNIQYFGAGTRLSVL.

V is TRBV5-4 and J is TRBJ2-5; the D gene is possibly TRBD2 (5 bases). Germline V gene data show CDR1 as SGHNT and CDR2 as YYREEE (reference sequence). The V end lost 4 bases, the J end lost 2 bases, and 9 bases lay between the germline ends. This CDR3 region has 13 residues. The CDR3 spells CASSGLQQETQYF. In DNA, the CDR3 is TGTGCCAGCAGCGGACTCCAACAAGAGACCCAGTACTTC.

The chain links TRBV5-6 to TRBJ2-1, with 11 bases lining up with TRBD2. The V gene end was trimmed by 0 bases and the J gene end by 10 bases; junction bases not matched to a gene: 6. CDR1 is SGHDT, CDR2 YYEEEE, per germline. This CDR3 is built from 15 residues. DNA of the CDR3: TGTGCCAGCAGCTTGGTGGTGGCTAGCGGGAGGGAGCAGTTCTTC. The encoded protein is CASSLVVASGREQFF.

The chain is built from TRBV27 and TRBJ2-1, with 10 bases lining up with TRBD2. CDR3 length: 17 amino acids. CDR1 and CDR2 from the germline V gene are MNHEY and SMNVEV (reference sequence). V lost 6 bases, J lost 0 bases, and 8 bases stayed unmatched. The CDR3 DNA follows: TGTGCCAGCAGGGCCGGGACTAGCGTTAGCTCCTACAATGAGCAGTTCTTC. Translated: CASRAGTSVSSYNEQFF.

This rearrangement joins TRBV30 to TRBJ1-6, with D perhaps TRBD1 (6 bases). This CDR3 spans 13 amino acids. V was pared by 8 bases and J by 9 bases, with 17 bases between. From germline, CDR1 is GTSNPN and CDR2 SVGIG (reference sequence). CDR3 DNA: TGTGCCGGAACAGGGAACTTTGGTTCACCCCTCCACTTT. This codes for CAGTGNFGSPLHF. Drawing the rest from reference TRBV30 and TRBJ1-6, the complete variable domain is SQTIHQWPATLVQPVGSPLSLECTVEGTSNPNLYWYRQAAGRGLQLLFYSVGIGQISSEVPQNLSASRPQDRQFILSSKKLLLSDSGFYLCAGTGNFGSPLHFGNGTRLTVT.

J is TRBJ1-1 and V is TRBV5-1, with TRBD1 as a possible D gene (6 bases). The CDR3 loop spans 13 amino acids. CDR1 and CDR2 from the germline V gene are SGHRS and YFSETQ. V lost 4 bases, J lost 8 bases, and 15 bases lay in between. CDR3 sequence reads: CASSLQQGLEAFF. In DNA form, the CDR3 reads TGCGCCAGCAGCCTACAACAGGGCTTGGAAGCTTTCTTT.

This clone was found a few times. This sequence joins TRBV15 and TRBJ1-2, with 7 bases matching TRBD1. Germline V gives CDR1 LNHNV, CDR2 YYDKDF (reference sequence). This CDR3 has 13 residues. The V segment lost 5 bases and the J segment 3 bases; nucleotides outside the gene matches: 3. This CDR3 reads CATSQDRDYGYTF. The CDR3 DNA sequence: TGTGCCACCAGCCAAGACAGGGACTATGGCTACACCTTC. The entire variable domain, with the rest obtained from reference TRBV15 and TRBJ1-2, is as follows: DAMVIQNPRYQVTQFGKPVTLSCSQTLNHNVMYWYQQKSSQAPKLLFHYYDKDFNNEADTPDNFQSRRPNTSFCFLDIRSPGLGDTAMYLCATSQDRDYGYTFGSGTRLTVV.

The chain combines TRBV5-1 with TRBJ2-3, with a tentative D call TRBD2 (5 bases). From germline, CDR1 is SGHRS and CDR2 YFSETQ. The CDR3 loop spans 16 amino acids. The V and J ends lost 0 bases and 4 bases respectively, with 15 bases between them. The CDR3 is CASSLAGNRGADTQYF. As DNA, the CDR3 is TGCGCCAGCAGCTTGGCGGGAAATAGAGGCGCAGATACGCAGTATTTT.

V is TRBV29-1 and J is TRBJ2-7; 10 bases are a match to TRBD1. This CDR3 spans 13 amino acids. J lost 5 bases, V lost 8 bases, and 9 bases had no gene match. The V gene's germline CDR1 is SQVTM and CDR2 ANQGSEA. The CDR3 protein is CSTNGDRGDEQYF. In nucleotides, the CDR3 is TGCAGCACGAACGGGGACAGGGGTGACGAGCAGTACTTC.

This clone was seen only once. One end of the junction fails to match germline, which may point to a read error. This chain connects TRBV7-9 to TRBJ1-2; TRBD1 matches at 8 bases. The CDR3 runs 14 residues. The germline V gene encodes CDR1 SEHNR and CDR2 FQNEAQ (reference sequence). CDR3 loop: CASIRTGLDYGYPF. The CDR3 DNA sequence: TGTGCCAGCATCCGGACAGGGTTGGACTATGGCTACCCCTTC.

This chain uses TRBV28 with TRBJ1-1, with 8 bases that match TRBD1. The V gene's germline CDR1 is MDHEN and CDR2 SYDVKM. The CDR3 loop spans 16 amino acids. V dropped 0 bases and J dropped 1; count of bases not matched to a gene: 4. CDR3 coding DNA: TGTGCCAGCAGTTTATGGGACAGGGTCCGGAACACTGAAGCTTTCTTT. This sequence encodes CASSLWDRVRNTEAFF.

The V and J genes are TRBV9 and TRBJ2-2; TRBD2 matches 12 bases. Germline V lookup: CDR1 SGDLS, CDR2 YYNGEE. Trimming took 0 bases from V and 4 from J; bases not matched to a gene: 1. The CDR3 runs to 16 residues. CDR3: CASSVGTSGVTGELFF. CDR3 sequence (DNA): TGTGCCAGCAGCGTAGGGACTAGCGGGGTCACCGGGGAGCTGTTTTTT.

The chain has TRBV7-2 and TRBJ2-3; D unresolved. V dropped 0 bases and J dropped 3 bases, with 7 bases sitting between them. The germline CDR1 and CDR2 sequences are SGHTA and FQGNSA. This CDR3 has 14 residues. CDR3 coding DNA: TGTGCCAGCAGCTTAGCAGCCCGAACAGATACGCAGTATTTT. Residues: CASSLAARTDTQYF.

This clone was seen a few times. The genes are TRBV4-3 and TRBJ2-7; perhaps TRBD1 as D (6 bases). Germline V gene lookup returns CDR1 LGHNA and CDR2 YSLEER. The CDR3 has 14 amino acids. The V end was cut by 0 bases, the J end by 4 bases, with 10 bases between. CDR3 DNA: TGCGCCAGCAGCCAAGATTCCAGGGGATACGAGCAGTACTTC. Protein product: CASSQDSRGYEQYF.

The chain couples TRBV5-6 to TRBJ2-1; 14 bases are shared with TRBD2. Looked up from germline, CDR1 is SGHDT and CDR2 is YYEEEE. The CDR3 length is 16 residues. With 3 bases clipped from V and 7 bases from J, the junction kept 6 bases outside the gene matches. In nucleotides, the CDR3 is TGTGCCAGCAGCTGGGGACTAGCGGGAGCAAGGAATGAGCAGTTCTTC. Translated: CASSWGLAGARNEQFF.

This chain connects TRBV30 to TRBJ1-1; weak D call: TRBD1 (5 bases). The CDR3 length is 14 residues. Germline CDR1 GTSNPN, CDR2 SVGIG (reference sequence). V was shortened by 4 bases and J by 0 bases, with 12 bases between the two germline ends. This CDR3 is CAWKGRVMNTEAFF. CDR3 bases: TGTGCCTGGAAGGGCAGGGTCATGAACACTGAAGCTTTCTTT.